The 23 T cell receptor beta chains reported below all come from one sample, sequenced in a study of PD-L1 blockade in urothelial cancer. The time point: pretreatment peripheral blood. Data came from immunoSEQ multiplex PCR; TCRdb stores just in-frame clones and leaves some out. The sample holds tens of thousands of clones, 70% to 90% seen once. The sequenced sample was PBMCs, obtained around atezolizumab (anti-PD-L1) treatment. The receptors stem from a man between 60 and 75 years old with urothelial cancer.

V usage is TRBV30 and J usage is TRBJ2-7, with TRBD1 matching 8 bases. The germline CDR1 and CDR2 sequences are GTSNPN and SVGIG (reference sequence). The CDR3 extends over 12 amino acids. V was pared by 3 bases and J by 8 bases, with 6 bases of the junction left unmatched. The CDR3 region is CAWSVGQGKQYF. In DNA, the CDR3 is TGTGCCTGGAGCGTCGGACAGGGCAAGCAGTACTTC.

The rearrangement joins TRBV30 to TRBJ1-2; perhaps TRBD1 as D (6 bases). In germline, CDR1 is GTSNPN, CDR2 SVGIG (reference sequence). V was cut by 4 bases and J by 0 bases, with 12 bases left in between. The CDR3 length is 14 residues. For the CDR3, the DNA is TGTGCCTGGAATCAGGGGACTACTAACTATGGCTACACCTTC. This codes for CAWNQGTTNYGYTF.

The CDR3 region is CASSLFVGGSDTEAFF. The DNA of the CDR3 is TGTGCCAGCAGCTTGTTTGTCGGGGGATCAGACACTGAAGCTTTCTTT. The rearrangement uses TRBV5-6 and TRBJ1-1, with D possibly being TRBD1 (5 bases). CDR3 length: 16 amino acids. Trimming shortened V by 1 base and J by 3 bases, and 16 bases separated the two germline ends. Germline loops: CDR1 SGHDT, CDR2 YYEEEE.

The chain links TRBV4-2 to TRBJ1-2; possibly TRBD1 for D (5 bases). Germline V gene lookup returns CDR1 LGHNA and CDR2 YNFKEQ. The CDR3 is 16 residues long. Deletions cut 0 bases from V and 8 bases from J, with 19 bases between. The CDR3 nucleotides read TGTGCCAGCAGCCAAGATCGGACGGGACTACCACAGGGCTACACCTTC. It encodes CASSQDRTGLPQGYTF.

The chain employs TRBV21-1 and TRBJ2-1; the D call in the table, TRBD1, was not verified against the DNA. TRBV21-1 is a pseudogene segment. The CDR3 is 17 residues long. The CDR3 protein is CASSSTGTGITYNEQFF. As DNA, the CDR3 is TGTGCCAGCAGTTCCACCGGGACAGGGATTACCTACAATGAGCAGTTCTTC.

The chain recombines TRBV4-2 with TRBJ2-7; no definite D call. V was trimmed by 1 base and J by 2 bases, leaving 9 bases between them. Per germline, CDR1 LGHNA and CDR2 YNFKEQ. CDR3 size: 14 residues. CDR3 bases: TGTGCCAGCAGCCAAGTGGCTCCCCCCTACGAGCAGTACTTC. Encoded protein: CASSQVAPPYEQYF.

This clone was recorded only once. The V call is TRBV10-3, the J call TRBJ2-5; the D gene is possibly TRBD1 (6 bases). Germline-derived CDR1 and CDR2 are ENHRY and SYGVKD. The V and J ends lost 6 bases and 6 bases respectively, with 11 bases between them. This CDR3 spans 12 amino acids. The CDR3 is CAISSGEQTQYF. The CDR3 bases are TGTGCCATCAGCTCAGGGGAACAGACCCAGTACTTC.

This chain uses TRBV5-6 with TRBJ1-4, with D possibly being TRBD1 (5 bases). The V and J ends lost 0 bases and 6 bases respectively, with 15 bases between them. Per the germline V gene, CDR1 is SGHDT and CDR2 is YYEEEE. The length of the CDR3 is 16 residues. CDR3 sequence: CASSLATKGYYEKLFF. CDR3 sequence (DNA): TGTGCCAGCAGCTTGGCCACAAAGGGGTATTATGAAAAACTGTTTTTT.

V usage is TRBV30 and J usage is TRBJ2-2; 7 bases line up with TRBD1. CDR1 is GTSNPN, CDR2 SVGIG, per germline (reference sequence). The V segment lost 3 bases and the J segment 8 bases; nucleotides outside the gene matches: 6. This CDR3 is built from 13 residues. CDR3 sequence reads: CAWRGQLRGELFF. Here the CDR3 DNA reads TGTGCCTGGAGGGGACAGCTAAGGGGGGAGCTGTTTTTT. The full variable domain, with the rest looked up from reference TRBV30 and TRBJ2-2, is SQTIHQWPATLVQPVGSPLSLECTVEGTSNPNLYWYRQAAGRGLQLLFYSVGIGQISSEVPQNLSASRPQDRQFILSSKKLLLSDSGFYLCAWRGQLRGELFFGEGSRLTVL.

The chain combines TRBV11-3 with TRBJ2-7; 7 nucleotides agree with TRBD1. Germline values: CDR1 SGHNT, CDR2 YENEEA. Trimming cost V 5 bases and J 4 bases; bases outside gene matches: 14. This CDR3 has 16 amino acids. The CDR3 bases are TGTGCCAGCAGCGGAATCAGGACAGGTCAGAAATACGAGCAGTACTTC. It encodes CASSGIRTGQKYEQYF. Drawing the rest from reference TRBV11-3 and TRBJ2-7, the complete variable domain is EAGVVQSPRYKIIEKKQPVAFWCNPISGHNTLYWYLQNLGQGPELLIRYENEEAVDDSQLPKDRFSAERLKGVDSTLKIQPAELGDSAVYLCASSGIRTGQKYEQYFGPGTRLTVT.

The rearrangement joins TRBV7-2 to TRBJ2-7; 13 bases fit TRBD2. V lost 6 bases and J lost 1; bases outside the gene matches: 3. This CDR3 is 15 amino acids long. CDR1 SGHTA and CDR2 FQGNSA come from the germline V gene. The CDR3 nucleotides read TGTGCCAGCAGACCGACTAGCGGGGGGTCCTACGAGCAGTACTTC. The encoded protein is CASRPTSGGSYEQYF.

The chain recombines TRBV5-4 with TRBJ2-2, with TRBD1 matching over 10 bases. J was trimmed by 5 bases and V by 0 bases; bases with no gene match: 4. This CDR3 region has 16 residues. Germline loops: CDR1 SGHNT, CDR2 YYREEE (reference sequence). This CDR3 is CASSLGDRGGTGELFF. Written as DNA, the CDR3 is TGTGCCAGCAGCTTGGGGGACAGGGGAGGTACCGGGGAGCTGTTTTTT.

V gene TRBV5-1 combines with J gene TRBJ2-7; D unclear. The V end was cut by 4 bases, the J end by 6 bases, with 14 bases between. The CDR3 spans 13 residues. CDR1 SGHRS and CDR2 YFSETQ come from the germline V gene. CDR3 nucleotide sequence: TGCGCCAGCAGCCCCGGCCCCCCGGGCGAGCAGTACTTC. This sequence encodes CASSPGPPGEQYF.

In DNA, the CDR3 is TGTGCCAGCAGCAAAGCGGTAGACAGGGCCCGTTGCGGCTACACCTTC. Translated: CASSKAVDRARCGYTF. The chain joins TRBV21-1 to TRBJ1-2; the table's D call of TRBD1 was not tested on the DNA. TRBV21-1 has pseudogene status. The CDR3 sequence is 16 residues long.

The V call is TRBV7-8, the J call TRBJ2-7; TRBD1 aligns across 9 bases. The germline CDR1 and CDR2 sequences are SGHVS and FQNEAQ. The CDR3 has 17 residues. V was clipped by 7 bases and J by 3 bases; unmatched bases: 16. CDR3 DNA: TGTGCCAGCACAACCGGGACAGGGATCAGTCTCTACTACGAGCAGTACTTC. It specifies CASTTGTGISLYYEQYF.

This clone was seen only once. The rearrangement uses TRBV29-1 and TRBJ2-5; 8 bases match TRBD2. Germline trimming cut 0 bases from V and 6 bases from J; bases unmatched to any gene: 6. Germline V gene data show CDR1 as SQVTM and CDR2 as ANQGSEA. This CDR3 has 14 residues. For the CDR3, the DNA is TGCAGCGTTGAAGAAGGGGGACTAGGAAAGACCCAGTACTTC. It encodes CSVEEGGLGKTQYF. Filled out from reference TRBV29-1 and TRBJ2-5, the complete variable domain reads SAVISQKPSRDICQRGTSLTIQCQVDSQVTMMFWYRQQPGQSLTLIATANQGSEATYESGFVIDKFPISRPNLTFSTLTVSNMSPEDSSIYLCSVEEGGLGKTQYFGPGTRLLVL.

The gene calls are TRBV27 and TRBJ2-7; TRBD1 matches 8 bases. With 4 bases clipped from V and 2 bases from J, the junction kept 4 bases outside the gene matches. CDR3 length: 14 amino acids. Germline loops: CDR1 MNHEY, CDR2 SMNVEV (reference sequence). CDR3 residues: CASSWGTGAYEQYF. Here the CDR3 DNA reads TGTGCCAGCAGTTGGGGGACAGGAGCCTACGAGCAGTACTTC.

This chain connects TRBV27 to TRBJ1-6; D is ambiguous. The V gene lost 5 bases and the J gene lost 6 bases, with 5 bases spanning the gap. The CDR3 length is 12 residues. Germline V gives CDR1 MNHEY, CDR2 SMNVEV (reference sequence). CDR3 residues: CASSRGNSPLHF. CDR3 DNA sequence: TGTGCCAGCAGTCGGGGTAATTCACCCCTCCACTTT.

The rearrangement links TRBV5-1 to TRBJ2-7; the match to TRBD1 covers 7 bases. The CDR3 runs to 14 residues. The germline CDR1 and CDR2 sequences are SGHRS and YFSETQ. V trimming: 2 bases; J trimming: 5 bases; junction bases outside the gene matches: 7. The CDR3 DNA follows: TGCGCCAGCAGCTTATCACAGGGGATTAACGAGCAGTACTTC. This codes for CASSLSQGINEQYF.

The rearrangement uses TRBV27 and TRBJ2-5, with D unresolved. The V end was cut by 5 bases, the J end by 5 bases, with 12 bases between. In germline, CDR1 is MNHEY, CDR2 SMNVEV (reference sequence). This CDR3 contains 13 residues. The chain's CDR3 is CASSPFSVETQYF. CDR3 in DNA: TGTGCCAGCAGTCCTTTTTCAGTGGAGACCCAGTACTTC.

The chain employs TRBV28 and TRBJ2-7, with 8 bases lining up with TRBD2. The junction had 7 bases not matched to a gene; V was cut back by 5 bases and J by 1 base. The CDR3 consists of 15 residues. Looked up from germline, CDR1 is MDHEN and CDR2 is SYDVKM. Here the CDR3 DNA reads TGTGCCAGCAGTACCACAGCGGGGGAGTCCTACGAGCAGTACTTC. This codes for CASSTTAGESYEQYF. Combining the CDR3 with reference TRBV28 and TRBJ2-7 gives the whole variable domain DVKVTQSSRYLVKRTGEKVFLECVQDMDHENMFWYRQDPGLGLRLIYFSYDVKMKEKGDIPEGYSVSREKKERFSLILESASTNQTSMYLCASSTTAGESYEQYFGPGTRLTVT.

This clone was seen only a few times. The chain carries TRBV6-5 and TRBJ1-4; 9 nucleotides line up with TRBD1. Looked up from germline, CDR1 is MNHEY and CDR2 is SVGAGI. This CDR3 is 14 amino acids long. With 5 bases clipped from V and 5 bases from J, the junction kept 3 bases outside the gene matches. For the CDR3, the DNA is TGTGCCAGCAGTACAGACAGGGGGAATGAAAAACTGTTTTTT. Protein: CASSTDRGNEKLFF.

This rearrangement joins TRBV7-2 to TRBJ2-3; D possibly corresponds to TRBD1 (6 bases). Germline CDR1 is SGHTA and CDR2 is FQGNSA. V shed 7 bases and J shed 4 bases, with 12 bases lying between them. The CDR3 has 13 amino acids. The CDR3 coding sequence is TGTGCCAGCACCGAAACAGGGTCAGATACGCAGTATTTT. Its translation is CASTETGSDTQYF. Supplemented by reference TRBV7-2 and TRBJ2-3, the full variable domain reads GAGVSQSPSNKVTEKGKDVELRCDPISGHTALYWYRQSLGQGLEFLIYFQGNSAPDKSGLPSDRFSAERTGGSVSTLTIQRTQQEDSAVYLCASTETGSDTQYFGPGTRLTVL.